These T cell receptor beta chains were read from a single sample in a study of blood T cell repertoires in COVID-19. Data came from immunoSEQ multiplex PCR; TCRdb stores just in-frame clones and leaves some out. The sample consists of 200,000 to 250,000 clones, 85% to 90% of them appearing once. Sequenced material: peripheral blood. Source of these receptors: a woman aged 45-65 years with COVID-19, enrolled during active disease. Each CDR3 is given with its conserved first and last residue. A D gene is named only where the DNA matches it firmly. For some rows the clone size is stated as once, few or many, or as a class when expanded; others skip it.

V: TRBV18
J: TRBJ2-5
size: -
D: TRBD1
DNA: TGTGCCAGCTCACCTTGGGACAGCCGCGGGGAGACCCAGTACTTC
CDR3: CASSPWDSRGETQYF

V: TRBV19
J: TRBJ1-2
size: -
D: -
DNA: TGTGCCAGTACCGACGGAGACTATGGCGGCTACACCTTC
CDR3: CASTDGDYGGYTF

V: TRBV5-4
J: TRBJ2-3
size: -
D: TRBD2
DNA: TGTGCCAGCAGCTCAGAGGGACTAGCCCTATTCACAGATACGCAGTATTTT
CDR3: CASSSEGLALFTDTQYF

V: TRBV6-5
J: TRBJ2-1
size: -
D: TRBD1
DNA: TGTGCCAGCAGTCTCACCGGACAGGGGGCCGATGAGCAGTTCTTC
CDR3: CASSLTGQGADEQFF

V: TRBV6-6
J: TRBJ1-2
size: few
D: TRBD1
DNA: TGTGCCAGCATCAATTCCGGGACAGGGGTTGACTACACCTTC
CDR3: CASINSGTGVDYTF

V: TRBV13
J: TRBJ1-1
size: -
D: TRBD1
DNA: TGTGCCAGTACACAGGGGAGTAATATGAACACTGAAGCTTTCTTT
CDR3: CASTQGSNMNTEAFF

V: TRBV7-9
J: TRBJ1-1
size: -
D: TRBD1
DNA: TGTGCCAGCGGGGGACAGGCCCCTGGGGACACTGAAGCTTTCTTT
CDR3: CASGGQAPGDTEAFF

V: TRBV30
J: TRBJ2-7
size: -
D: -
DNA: TGTGCCTGGAGCGGACATTCAATCCGTTACGAGCAGTACTTC
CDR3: CAWSGHSIRYEQYF

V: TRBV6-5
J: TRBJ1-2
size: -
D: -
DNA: TGTGCCAGCACCAGGCCGGGGGGGATCTATGGCTACACCTTC
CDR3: CASTRPGGIYGYTF

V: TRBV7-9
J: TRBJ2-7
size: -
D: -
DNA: TGTGCCAGCAGCCAAATCGGGGTAACCTACGAGCAGTACTTC
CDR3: CASSQIGVTYEQYF

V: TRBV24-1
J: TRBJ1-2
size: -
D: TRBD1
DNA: TGTGCCACCAGCCCAGGGGGCGCGGGCTACACCTTC
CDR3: CATSPGGAGYTF

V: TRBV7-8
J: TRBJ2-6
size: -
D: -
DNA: TGTGCCAGCAGCTCGTTTGCGAGGAAACCCGTAACTGGGGCCAACGTCCTGACTTTC
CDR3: CASSSFARKPVTGANVLTF

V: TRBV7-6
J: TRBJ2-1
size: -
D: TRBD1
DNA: TGTGCCAGCAGCTCCCGTTGGGGACAGGGAATAGTGGATGAGCAGTTCTTC
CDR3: CASSSRWGQGIVDEQFF

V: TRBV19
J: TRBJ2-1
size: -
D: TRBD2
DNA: TGTGCCAGTAGTATTTCAGGGACTAGCGGGACCCTTGAGCAGTTCTTC
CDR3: CASSISGTSGTLEQFF

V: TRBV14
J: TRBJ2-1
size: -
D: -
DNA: TGTGCCAGCAGCCAAGATCCTCTTAGTACCCTCCTCTCCTACAATGAGCAGTTCTTC
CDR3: CASSQDPLSTLLSYNEQFF

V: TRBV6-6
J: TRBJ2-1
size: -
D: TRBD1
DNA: TGTGCCAGCAGTTACACCAGGGGGCCTGGGGGCAATGAGCAGTTCTTC
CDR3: CASSYTRGPGGNEQFF

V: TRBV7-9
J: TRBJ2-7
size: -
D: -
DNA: TGTGCCAGCAGCCCGCCCGCGAGGTACGAGCAGTACTTC
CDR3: CASSPPARYEQYF

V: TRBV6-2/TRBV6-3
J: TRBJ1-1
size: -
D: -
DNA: TGTGCCAGCAGTTATCTCAGGGCCCGCGCTGAAGCTTTCTTT
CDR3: CASSYLRARAEAFF

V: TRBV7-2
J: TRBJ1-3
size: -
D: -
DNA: TGTGCCAGCAGCCAAGGGGCAGGGGCCCACTCTGGAAACACCATATATTTT
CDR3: CASSQGAGAHSGNTIYF

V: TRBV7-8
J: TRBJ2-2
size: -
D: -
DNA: TGTGCCAGCAGCTTGTCCCTCGGGGAGCTGTTTTTT
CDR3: CASSLSLGELFF

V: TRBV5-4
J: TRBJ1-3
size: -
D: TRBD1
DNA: TGTGCCAGCAGCGGACCCGGGACAGGGTCTACCACCATATATTTT
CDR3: CASSGPGTGSTTIYF

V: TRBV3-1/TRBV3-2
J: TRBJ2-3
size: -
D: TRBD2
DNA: TGTGCCAGCAGCCAAGATCGGACGGGGGGACGCACAGATACGCAGTATTTT
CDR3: CASSQDRTGGRTDTQYF

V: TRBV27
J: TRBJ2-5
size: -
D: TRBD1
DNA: TGTGCCAGCAGTACCCGACAGGGGGCACACCAAGAGACCCAGTACTTC
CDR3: CASSTRQGAHQETQYF

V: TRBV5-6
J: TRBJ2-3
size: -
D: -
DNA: TGTGCCAGCAGCGACCAGGGGCCCAGCACAGATACGCAGTATTTT
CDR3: CASSDQGPSTDTQYF

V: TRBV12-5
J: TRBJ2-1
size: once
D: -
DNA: TGTGCTAGTGGTTTGGCCCAGGTCGGGGTCTTC
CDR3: CASGLAQVGVF

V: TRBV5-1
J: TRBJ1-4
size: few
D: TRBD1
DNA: TGCGCCAGCAGCCTGAACAGGGGGCAGAATGAAAAACTGTTTTTT
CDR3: CASSLNRGQNEKLFF

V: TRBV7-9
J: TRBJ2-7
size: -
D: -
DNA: TGTGCCAGCAGCCCGAGGGGGACGAACTACGAGCAGTACTTC
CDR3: CASSPRGTNYEQYF

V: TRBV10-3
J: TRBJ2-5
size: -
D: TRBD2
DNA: TGTGCCATCAGAGGGACTAGCGGGGACCAAGAGACCCAGTACTTC
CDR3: CAIRGTSGDQETQYF

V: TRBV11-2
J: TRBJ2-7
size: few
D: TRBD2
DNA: TGTGCCAGCAGCTTTACCAGCGGGGCCTACGAGCAGTACTTC
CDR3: CASSFTSGAYEQYF

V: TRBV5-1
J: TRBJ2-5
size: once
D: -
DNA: TGCGCCAGCAGTGAGAGCGGCGTCCAAGAGACCCAGTACTTC
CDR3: CASSESGVQETQYF

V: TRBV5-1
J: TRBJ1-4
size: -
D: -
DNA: TGCGCCAGCAGAGCAGGGGTAACCACTAATGAAAAACTGTTTTTT
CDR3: CASRAGVTTNEKLFF

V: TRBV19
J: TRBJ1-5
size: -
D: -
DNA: TGTGCCAGTAGTGCCCCCGGGGGATGGCCCCAGCATTTT
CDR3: CASSAPGGWPQHF

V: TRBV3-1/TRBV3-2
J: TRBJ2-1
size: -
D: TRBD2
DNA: TGTGCCAGCAGCCAGATCGGGGGGTTGAGCTCCTACAATGAGCAGTTCTTC
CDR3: CASSQIGGLSSYNEQFF

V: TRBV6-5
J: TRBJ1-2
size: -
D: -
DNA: TGTGCCAGCAGTTACTCTCCTCCTAACTATGGCTACACCTTC
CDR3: CASSYSPPNYGYTF

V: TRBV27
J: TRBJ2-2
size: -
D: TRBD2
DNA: TGTGCCACCCGACTAGCGGGGGGGAACACCGGGGAGCTGTTTTTT
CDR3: CATRLAGGNTGELFF

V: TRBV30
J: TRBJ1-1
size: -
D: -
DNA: TGTGCCTGGAGTGGACAGGCGAACACTGAAGCTTTCTTT
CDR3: CAWSGQANTEAFF

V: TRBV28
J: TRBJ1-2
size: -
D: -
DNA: TGTGCCAGCAGTAATGGCAGGGCCCTTAACTATGGCTACACCTTC
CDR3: CASSNGRALNYGYTF

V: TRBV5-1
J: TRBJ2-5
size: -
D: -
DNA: TGCGCCAGCAGCTTGGCAGTGGGAGAAGTAGGAGAGACCCAGTACTTC
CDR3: CASSLAVGEVGETQYF

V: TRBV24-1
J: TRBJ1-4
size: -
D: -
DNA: TGTGCCACCAGTGACTCCAGGGCAACTAATGAAAAACTGTTTTTT
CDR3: CATSDSRATNEKLFF

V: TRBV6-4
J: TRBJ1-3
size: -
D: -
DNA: TGTGCCAGCAATAAATTACAGGGCCTCTCTGGAAACACCATATATTTT
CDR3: CASNKLQGLSGNTIYF

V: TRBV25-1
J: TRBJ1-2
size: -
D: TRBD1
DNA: TGTGCCAGCAGGGGGACAGGGAATAACTATGGCTACACCTTC
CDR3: CASRGTGNNYGYTF

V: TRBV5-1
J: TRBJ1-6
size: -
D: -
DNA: TGCGCCAGCAGCGGGGAGGACTGGAGTTCACCCCTCCACTTT
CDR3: CASSGEDWSSPLHF

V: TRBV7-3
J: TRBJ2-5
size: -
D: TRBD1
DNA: TGTGCCAGCAGCCCAACCGGACAGGCCCGAGAGACCCAGTACTTC
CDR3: CASSPTGQARETQYF

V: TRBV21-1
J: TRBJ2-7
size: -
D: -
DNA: TGTGCCAGCAGCAAAGCAGAGGACAGGGGGCGAAGCTACGAGCAGTACTTC
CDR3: CASSKAEDRGRSYEQYF

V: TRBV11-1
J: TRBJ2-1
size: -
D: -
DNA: TGTGCCAGCAGCTTCCCACGGGGTACGAGTGGCAATGAGCAGTTCTTC
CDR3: CASSFPRGTSGNEQFF

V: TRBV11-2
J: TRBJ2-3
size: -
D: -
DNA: TGTGCCAGCAGCTTAGAACGGACAGATACGCAGTATTTT
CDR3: CASSLERTDTQYF

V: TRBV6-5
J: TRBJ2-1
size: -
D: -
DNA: TGTGCCAGCAGTAGGCGGATCGTAGAGCAGTTCTTC
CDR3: CASSRRIVEQFF

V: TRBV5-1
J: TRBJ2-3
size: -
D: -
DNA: TGCGCCAGCAGCGTAAAACAGGGAATCTTGGGCACAGATACGCAGTATTTT
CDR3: CASSVKQGILGTDTQYF

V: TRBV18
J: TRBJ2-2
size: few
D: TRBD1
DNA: TGTGCCAGCTCACTCTCGACAGGGCCGAACACCGGGGAGCTGTTTTTT
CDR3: CASSLSTGPNTGELFF

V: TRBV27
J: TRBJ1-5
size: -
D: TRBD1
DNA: TGTGCCAGCAGTTTATCCAGGGGGTCCGGCAATCAGCCCCAGCATTTT
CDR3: CASSLSRGSGNQPQHF

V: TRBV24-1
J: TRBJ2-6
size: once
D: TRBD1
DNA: TGTGCCACCAGTGTGGCGCAGGGGGTGACTGGGGCCAACGTCCTGACTTTC
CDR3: CATSVAQGVTGANVLTF

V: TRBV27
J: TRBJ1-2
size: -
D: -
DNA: TGTGCCAGCAGTTTATGGGGGGATGAAGGCTACACCTTC
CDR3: CASSLWGDEGYTF